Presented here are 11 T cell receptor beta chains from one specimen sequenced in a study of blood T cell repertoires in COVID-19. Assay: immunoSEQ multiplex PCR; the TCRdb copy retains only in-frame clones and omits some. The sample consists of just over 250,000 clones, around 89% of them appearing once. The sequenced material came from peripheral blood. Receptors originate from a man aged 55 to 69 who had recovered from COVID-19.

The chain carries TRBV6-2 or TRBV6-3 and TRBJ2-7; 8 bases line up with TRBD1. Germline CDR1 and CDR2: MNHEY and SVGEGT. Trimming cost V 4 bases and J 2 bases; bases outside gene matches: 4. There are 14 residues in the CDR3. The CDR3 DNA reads TGTGCCAGCAGTTCCGCGACAGGGGCCTACGAGCAGTACTTC. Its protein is CASSSATGAYEQYF.

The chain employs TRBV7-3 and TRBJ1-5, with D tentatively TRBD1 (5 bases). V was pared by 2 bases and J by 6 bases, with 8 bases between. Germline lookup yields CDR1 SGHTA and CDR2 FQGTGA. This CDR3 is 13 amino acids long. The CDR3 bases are TGTGCCAGCAGCTTACAGGGAGGTCAGCCCCAGCATTTT. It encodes CASSLQGGQPQHF.

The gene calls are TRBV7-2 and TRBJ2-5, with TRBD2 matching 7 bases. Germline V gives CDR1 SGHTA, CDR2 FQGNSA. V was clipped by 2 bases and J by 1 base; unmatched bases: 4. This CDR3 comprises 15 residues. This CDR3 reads CASSLWEGSQETQYF. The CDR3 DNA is TGTGCCAGCAGCTTATGGGAGGGCTCCCAAGAGACCCAGTACTTC. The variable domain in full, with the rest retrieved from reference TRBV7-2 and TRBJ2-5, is GAGVSQSPSNKVTEKGKDVELRCDPISGHTALYWYRQSLGQGLEFLIYFQGNSAPDKSGLPSDRFSAERTGGSVSTLTIQRTQQEDSAVYLCASSLWEGSQETQYFGPGTRLLVL.

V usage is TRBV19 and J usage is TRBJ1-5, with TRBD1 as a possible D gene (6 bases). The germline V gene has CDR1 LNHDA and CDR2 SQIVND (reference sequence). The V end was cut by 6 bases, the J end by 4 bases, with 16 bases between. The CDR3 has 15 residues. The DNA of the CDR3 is TGTGCCAGTAGCCCCGCCAGGGGTGGTAATCAGCCCCAGCATTTT. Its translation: CASSPARGGNQPQHF. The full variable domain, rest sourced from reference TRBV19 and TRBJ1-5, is DGGITQSPKYLFRKEGQNVTLSCEQNLNHDAMYWYRQDPGQGLRLIYYSQIVNDFQKGDIAEGYSVSREKKESFPLTVTSAQKNPTAFYLCASSPARGGNQPQHFGDGTRLSIL.

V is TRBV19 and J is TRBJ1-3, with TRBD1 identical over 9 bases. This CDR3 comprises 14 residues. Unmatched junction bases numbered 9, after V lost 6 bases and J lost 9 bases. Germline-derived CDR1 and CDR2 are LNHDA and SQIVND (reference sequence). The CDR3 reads CASSPGTGPSTIYF. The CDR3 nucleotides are TGTGCCAGTAGCCCCGGGACAGGGCCAAGCACCATATATTTT.

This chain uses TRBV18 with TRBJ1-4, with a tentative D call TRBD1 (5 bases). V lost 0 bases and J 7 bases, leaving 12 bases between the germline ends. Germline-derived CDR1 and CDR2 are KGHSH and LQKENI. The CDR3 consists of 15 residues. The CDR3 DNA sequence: TGTGCCAGCTCACCACCGCTCACAAGGGGTGAAAAACTGTTTTTT. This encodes CASSPPLTRGEKLFF.

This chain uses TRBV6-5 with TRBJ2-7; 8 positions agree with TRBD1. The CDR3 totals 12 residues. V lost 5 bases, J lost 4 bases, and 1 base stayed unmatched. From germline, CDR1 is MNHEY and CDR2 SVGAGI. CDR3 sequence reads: CASSRTGYEQYF. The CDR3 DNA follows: TGTGCCAGCAGTCGGACAGGGTACGAGCAGTACTTC.

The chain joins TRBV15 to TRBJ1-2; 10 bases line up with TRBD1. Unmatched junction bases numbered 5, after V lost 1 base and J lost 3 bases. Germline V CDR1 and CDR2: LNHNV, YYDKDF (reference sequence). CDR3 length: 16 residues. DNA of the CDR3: TGTGCCACCAGCAGAGGTGGACAGGGGGTGGACTATGGCTACACCTTC. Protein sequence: CATSRGGQGVDYGYTF.

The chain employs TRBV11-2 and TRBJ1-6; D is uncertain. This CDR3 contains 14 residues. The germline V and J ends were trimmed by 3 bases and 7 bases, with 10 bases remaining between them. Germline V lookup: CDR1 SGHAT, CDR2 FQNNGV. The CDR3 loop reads CASSLSGRNSPLHF. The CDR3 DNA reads TGTGCCAGCAGCTTGTCAGGCCGCAATTCACCCCTCCACTTT.

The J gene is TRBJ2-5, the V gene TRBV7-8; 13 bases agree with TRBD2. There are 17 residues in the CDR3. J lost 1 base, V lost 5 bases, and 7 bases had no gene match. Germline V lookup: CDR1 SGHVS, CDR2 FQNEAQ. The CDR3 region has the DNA TGTGCCAGCAGCACCGGACTAGCGGGGGCCTTCCAAGAGACCCAGTACTTC. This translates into CASSTGLAGAFQETQYF.

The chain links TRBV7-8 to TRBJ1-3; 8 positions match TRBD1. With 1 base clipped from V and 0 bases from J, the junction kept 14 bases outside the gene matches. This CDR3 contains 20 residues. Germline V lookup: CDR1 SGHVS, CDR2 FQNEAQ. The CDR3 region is CASSLERDRIPTISGNTIYF. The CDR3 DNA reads TGTGCCAGCAGCTTAGAGCGGGACAGGATTCCTACGATCTCTGGAAACACCATATATTTT.